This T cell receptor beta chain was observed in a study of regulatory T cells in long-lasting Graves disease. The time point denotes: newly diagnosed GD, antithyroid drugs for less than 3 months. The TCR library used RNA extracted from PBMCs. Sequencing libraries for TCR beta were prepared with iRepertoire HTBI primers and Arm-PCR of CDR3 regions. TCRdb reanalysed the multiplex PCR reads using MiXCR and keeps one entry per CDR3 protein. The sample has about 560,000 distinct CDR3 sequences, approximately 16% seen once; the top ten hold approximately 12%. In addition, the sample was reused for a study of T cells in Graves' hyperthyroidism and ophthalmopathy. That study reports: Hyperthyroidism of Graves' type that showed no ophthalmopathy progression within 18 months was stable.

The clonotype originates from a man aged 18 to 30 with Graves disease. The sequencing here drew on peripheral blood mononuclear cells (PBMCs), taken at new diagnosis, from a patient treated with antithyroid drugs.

CDR3 sequence reads: CASSEGVDYNEQFF. CDR3 DNA sequence: TGCGCCAGCAGTGAGGGGGTCGACTACAATGAGCAGTTCTTC. The rearrangement uses TRBV10-2 and TRBJ2-5; no definite D call. The J call is doubtful: the DNA matches TRBJ2-1 better. Germline V gene lookup returns CDR1 WSHSY and CDR2 SAAADI. The CDR3 length is 14 residues.